The source of this T cell receptor beta chain is a study of PD-L1 blockade in urothelial cancer. The V end lost 1 base, the J end lost 0 bases, and 9 bases lay between the germline ends. The CDR3 is made up of 15 amino acids. CDR1 is LNHDA, CDR2 SQIVND, per germline (reference sequence). Time point specified: pretreatment peripheral blood. Assay: immunoSEQ multiplex PCR; the TCRdb copy retains only in-frame clones and omits some. The sample includes tens of thousands of clones, roughly 86% of them seen just once. This TCR came from a man in his sixties with urothelial cancer. V usage is TRBV19 and J usage is TRBJ2-5; the D is unclear. The source material was PBMCs, sampled around atezolizumab (anti-PD-L1) treatment. The CDR3 bases are TGTGCCAGTAGTATAGTTTACAGCCACCAAGAGACCCAGTACTTC. It translates to CASSIVYSHQETQYF.